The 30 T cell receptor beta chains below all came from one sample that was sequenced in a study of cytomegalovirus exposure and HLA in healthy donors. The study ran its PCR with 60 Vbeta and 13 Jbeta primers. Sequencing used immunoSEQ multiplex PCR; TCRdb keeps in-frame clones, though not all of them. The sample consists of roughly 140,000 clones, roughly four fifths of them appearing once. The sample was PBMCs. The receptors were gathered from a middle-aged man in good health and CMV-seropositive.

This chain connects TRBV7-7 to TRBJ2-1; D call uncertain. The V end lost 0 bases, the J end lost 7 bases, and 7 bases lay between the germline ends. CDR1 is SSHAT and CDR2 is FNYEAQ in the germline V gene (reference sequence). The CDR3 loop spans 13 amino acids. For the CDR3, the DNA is TGTGCCAGCAGCTTAGCGCCTCAGAATGAGCAGTTCTTC. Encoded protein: CASSLAPQNEQFF.

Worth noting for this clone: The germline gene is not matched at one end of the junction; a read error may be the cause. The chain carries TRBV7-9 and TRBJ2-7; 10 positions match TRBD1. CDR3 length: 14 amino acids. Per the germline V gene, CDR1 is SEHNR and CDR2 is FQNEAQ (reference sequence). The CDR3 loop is CSSSVGTGDREQYF. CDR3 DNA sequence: TGTTCCAGCAGCGTCGGGACAGGGGATCGGGAGCAGTACTTC.

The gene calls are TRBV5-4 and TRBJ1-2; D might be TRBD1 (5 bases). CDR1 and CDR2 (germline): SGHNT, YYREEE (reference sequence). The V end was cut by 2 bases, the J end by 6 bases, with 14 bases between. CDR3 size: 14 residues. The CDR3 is CASSFEQVVNGYTF. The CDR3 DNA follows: TGTGCCAGCAGCTTTGAACAGGTCGTAAATGGCTACACCTTC. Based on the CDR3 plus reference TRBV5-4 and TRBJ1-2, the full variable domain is ETGVTQSPTHLIKTRGQQVTLRCSSQSGHNTVSWYQQALGQGPQFIFQYYREEENGRGNFPPRFSGLQFPNYSSELNVNALELDDSALYLCASSFEQVVNGYTFGSGTRLTVV.

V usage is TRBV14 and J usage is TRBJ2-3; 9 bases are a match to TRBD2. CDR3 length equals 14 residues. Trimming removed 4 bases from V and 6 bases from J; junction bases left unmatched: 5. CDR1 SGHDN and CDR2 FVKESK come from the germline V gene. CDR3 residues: CASSLAGVLDTQYF. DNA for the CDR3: TGTGCCAGCAGCCTAGCGGGAGTCTTGGATACGCAGTATTTT.

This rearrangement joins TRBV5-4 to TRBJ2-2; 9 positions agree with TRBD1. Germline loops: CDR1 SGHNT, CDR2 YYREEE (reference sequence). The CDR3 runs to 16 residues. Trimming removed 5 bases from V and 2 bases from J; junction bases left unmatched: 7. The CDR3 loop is CASRPTGGVNTGELFF. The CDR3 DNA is TGTGCCAGCAGACCCACAGGGGGCGTCAACACCGGGGAGCTGTTTTTT.

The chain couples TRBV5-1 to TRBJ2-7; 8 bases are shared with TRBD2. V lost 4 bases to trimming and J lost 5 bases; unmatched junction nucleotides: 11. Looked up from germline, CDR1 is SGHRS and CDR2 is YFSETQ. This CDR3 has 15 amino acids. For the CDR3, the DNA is TGCGCCAGCAGCCAGATAGCGGGATTCAACGACGAGCAGTACTTC. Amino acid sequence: CASSQIAGFNDEQYF. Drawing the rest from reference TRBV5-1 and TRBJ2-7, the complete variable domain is KAGVTQTPRYLIKTRGQQVTLSCSPISGHRSVSWYQQTPGQGLQFLFEYFSETQRNKGNFPGRFSGRQFSNSRSEMNVSTLELGDSALYLCASSQIAGFNDEQYFGPGTRLTVT.

The CDR3 protein is CASSPAEGIAGNTIYF. As DNA, the CDR3 is TGTGCCAGCTCACCGGCGGAAGGCATAGCTGGAAACACCATATATTTT. The chain combines TRBV18 with TRBJ1-3; D is ambiguous. Looked up from germline, CDR1 is KGHSH and CDR2 is LQKENI. The CDR3 sequence is 16 residues long. The germline V and J ends were trimmed by 3 bases and 2 bases, with 14 bases remaining between them.

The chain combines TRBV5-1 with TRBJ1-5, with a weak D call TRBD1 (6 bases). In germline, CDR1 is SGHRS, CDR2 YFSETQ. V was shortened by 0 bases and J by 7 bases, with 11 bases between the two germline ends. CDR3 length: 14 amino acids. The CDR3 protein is CASSLEPGEQPQHF. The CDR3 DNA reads TGCGCCAGCAGCTTGGAACCAGGGGAGCAGCCCCAGCATTTT. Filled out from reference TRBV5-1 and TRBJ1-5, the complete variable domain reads KAGVTQTPRYLIKTRGQQVTLSCSPISGHRSVSWYQQTPGQGLQFLFEYFSETQRNKGNFPGRFSGRQFSNSRSEMNVSTLELGDSALYLCASSLEPGEQPQHFGDGTRLSIL.

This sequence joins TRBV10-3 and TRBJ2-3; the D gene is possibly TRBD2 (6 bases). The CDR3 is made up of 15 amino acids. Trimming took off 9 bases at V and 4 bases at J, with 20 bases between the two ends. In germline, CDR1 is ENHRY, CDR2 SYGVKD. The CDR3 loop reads CAMGRRDSEADTQYF. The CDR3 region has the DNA TGTGCCATGGGAAGGAGGGATAGCGAAGCAGATACGCAGTATTTT.

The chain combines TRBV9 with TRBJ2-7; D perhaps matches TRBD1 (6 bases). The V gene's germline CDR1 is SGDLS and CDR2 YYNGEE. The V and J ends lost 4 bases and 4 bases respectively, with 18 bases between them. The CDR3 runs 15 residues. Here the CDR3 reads CASSPRSDSSYEQYF. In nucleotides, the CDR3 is TGTGCCAGCAGCCCCCGATCGGACAGCTCTTACGAGCAGTACTTC.

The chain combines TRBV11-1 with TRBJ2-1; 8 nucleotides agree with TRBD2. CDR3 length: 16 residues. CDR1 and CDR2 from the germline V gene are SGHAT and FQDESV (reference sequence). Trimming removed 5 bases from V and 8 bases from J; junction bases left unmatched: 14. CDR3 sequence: CASSVLRAGGSDEQFF. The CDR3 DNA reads TGTGCCAGCAGCGTGCTTAGGGCGGGAGGAAGCGATGAGCAGTTCTTC.

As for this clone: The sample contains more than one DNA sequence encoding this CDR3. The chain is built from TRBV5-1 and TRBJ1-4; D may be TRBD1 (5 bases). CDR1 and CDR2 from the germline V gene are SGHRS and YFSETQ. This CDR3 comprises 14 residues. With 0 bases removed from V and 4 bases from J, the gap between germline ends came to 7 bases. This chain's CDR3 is CASSLGQGNEKLFF. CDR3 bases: TGCGCCAGCAGCTTGGGGCAGGGTAATGAAAAACTGTTTTTT.

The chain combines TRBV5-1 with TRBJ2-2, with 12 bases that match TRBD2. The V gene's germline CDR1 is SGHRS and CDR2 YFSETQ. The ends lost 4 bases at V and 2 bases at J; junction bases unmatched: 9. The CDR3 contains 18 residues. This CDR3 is CASSKISTSGGNTGELFF. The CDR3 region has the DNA TGCGCCAGCAGCAAAATCTCGACTAGCGGGGGTAACACCGGGGAGCTGTTTTTT.

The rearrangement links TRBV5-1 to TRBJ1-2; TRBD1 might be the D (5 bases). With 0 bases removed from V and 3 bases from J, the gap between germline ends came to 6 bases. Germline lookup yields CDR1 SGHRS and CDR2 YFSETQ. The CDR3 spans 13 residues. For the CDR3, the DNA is TGCGCCAGCAGCTTGGTAGGGGACTATGGCTACACCTTC. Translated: CASSLVGDYGYTF.

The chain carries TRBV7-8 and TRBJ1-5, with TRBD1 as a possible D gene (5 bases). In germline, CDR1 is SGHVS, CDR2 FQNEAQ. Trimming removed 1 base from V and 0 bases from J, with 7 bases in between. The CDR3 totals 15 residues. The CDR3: CASSLDRHSNQPQHF. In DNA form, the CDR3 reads TGTGCCAGCAGCTTAGACAGGCATAGCAATCAGCCCCAGCATTTT.

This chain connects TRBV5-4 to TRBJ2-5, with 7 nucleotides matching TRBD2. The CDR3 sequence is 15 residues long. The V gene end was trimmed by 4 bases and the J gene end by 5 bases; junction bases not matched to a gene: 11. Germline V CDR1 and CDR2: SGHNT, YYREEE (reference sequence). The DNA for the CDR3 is TGTGCCAGCAGCCCACCCTACGCCGGGAGGGAGACCCAGTACTTC. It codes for CASSPPYAGRETQYF.

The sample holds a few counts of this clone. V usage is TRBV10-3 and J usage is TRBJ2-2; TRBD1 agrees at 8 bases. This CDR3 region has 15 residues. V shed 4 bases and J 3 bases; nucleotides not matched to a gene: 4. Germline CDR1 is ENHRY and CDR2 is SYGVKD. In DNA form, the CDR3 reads TGTGCCATCAGTGGCGGACAGGGATACACCGGGGAGCTGTTTTTT. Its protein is CAISGGQGYTGELFF.

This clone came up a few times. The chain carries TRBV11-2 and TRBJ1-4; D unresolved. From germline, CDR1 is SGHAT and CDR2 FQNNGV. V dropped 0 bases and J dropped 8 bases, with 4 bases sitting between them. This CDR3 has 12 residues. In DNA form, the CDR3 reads TGTGCCAGCAGCTTAGATCGGGAAAAACTGTTTTTT. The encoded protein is CASSLDREKLFF.

CDR3 nucleotides: TGTGCCAGCGGCCACAGGGGGAGGGGCACAGATACGCAGTATTTT. It specifies CASGHRGRGTDTQYF. The chain has TRBV6-5 and TRBJ2-3; D perhaps matches TRBD1 (8 bases). The CDR3 runs 15 residues. The germline V and J ends were trimmed by 8 bases and 1 base, with 16 bases remaining between them. Germline V lookup: CDR1 MNHEY, CDR2 SVGAGI.

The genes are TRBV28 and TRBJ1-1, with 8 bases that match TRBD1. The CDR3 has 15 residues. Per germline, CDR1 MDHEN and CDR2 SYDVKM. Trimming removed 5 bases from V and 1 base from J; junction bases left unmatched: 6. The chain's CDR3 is CASSGSGQGNTEAFF. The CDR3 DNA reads TGTGCCAGCAGTGGATCCGGACAGGGGAACACTGAAGCTTTCTTT.

This CDR3 is CASSQDGQVNYEQYF. The CDR3 nucleotides are TGCGCCAGCAGCCAAGACGGCCAGGTGAACTACGAGCAGTACTTC. The chain is built from TRBV4-1 and TRBJ2-7; D gene uncertain. Trimming stripped 0 bases from V and 3 bases from J, with 12 bases between. The CDR3 has 15 residues. Germline V gene data show CDR1 as MGHRA and CDR2 as YSYEKL.

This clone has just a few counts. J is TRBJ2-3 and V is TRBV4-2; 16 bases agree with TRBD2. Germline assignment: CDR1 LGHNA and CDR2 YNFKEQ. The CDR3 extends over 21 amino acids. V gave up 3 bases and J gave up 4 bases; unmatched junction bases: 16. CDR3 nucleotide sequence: TGTGCCAGCAGCCAGGAATTTCTACCCTGGGGACTAGCGGGAGGGTCAGATACGCAGTATTTT. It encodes CASSQEFLPWGLAGGSDTQYF.

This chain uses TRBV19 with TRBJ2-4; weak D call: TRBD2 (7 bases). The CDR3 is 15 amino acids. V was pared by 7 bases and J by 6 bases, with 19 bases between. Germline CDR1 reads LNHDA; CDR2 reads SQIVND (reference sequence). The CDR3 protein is CASMREGGTSNIQYF. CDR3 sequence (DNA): TGTGCCAGTATGAGGGAGGGGGGAACGTCAAACATTCAGTACTTC.

The CDR3 DNA is TGTGCCATCAGTGAGCAGGGGGCGAACACTGAAGCTTTCTTT. Protein product: CAISEQGANTEAFF. The chain combines TRBV10-3 with TRBJ1-1; TRBD1 matches 8 bases. Germline lookup yields CDR1 ENHRY and CDR2 SYGVKD. V was clipped by 2 bases and J by 1 base; unmatched bases: 0. The CDR3 has 14 residues.

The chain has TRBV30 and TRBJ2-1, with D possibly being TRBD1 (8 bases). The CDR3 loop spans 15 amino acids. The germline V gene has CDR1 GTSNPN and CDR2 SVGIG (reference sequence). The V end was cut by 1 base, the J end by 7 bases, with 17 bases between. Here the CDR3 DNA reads TGTGCCTGGAGTGCGACAAACAGGGGGGGGAATGAGCAGTTCTTC. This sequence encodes CAWSATNRGGNEQFF.

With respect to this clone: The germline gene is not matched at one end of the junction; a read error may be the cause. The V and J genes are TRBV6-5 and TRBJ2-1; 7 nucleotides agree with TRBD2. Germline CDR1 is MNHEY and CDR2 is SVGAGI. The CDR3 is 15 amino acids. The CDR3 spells CASSPQRDSYSEQFF. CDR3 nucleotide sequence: TGTGCCAGCAGTCCTCAGCGGGACTCCTACAGTGAGCAGTTCTTC.

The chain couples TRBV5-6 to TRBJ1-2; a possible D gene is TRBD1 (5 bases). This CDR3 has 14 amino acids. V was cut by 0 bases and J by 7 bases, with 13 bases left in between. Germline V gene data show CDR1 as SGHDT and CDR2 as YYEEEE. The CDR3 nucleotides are TGTGCCAGCAGCTTGGGCAGGGTGATTGGTGGCTACACCTTC. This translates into CASSLGRVIGGYTF. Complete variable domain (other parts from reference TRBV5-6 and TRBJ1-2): DAGVTQSPTHLIKTRGQQVTLRCSPKSGHDTVSWYQQALGQGPQFIFQYYEEEERQRGNFPDRFSGHQFPNYSSELNVNALLLGDSALYLCASSLGRVIGGYTFGSGTRLTVV.

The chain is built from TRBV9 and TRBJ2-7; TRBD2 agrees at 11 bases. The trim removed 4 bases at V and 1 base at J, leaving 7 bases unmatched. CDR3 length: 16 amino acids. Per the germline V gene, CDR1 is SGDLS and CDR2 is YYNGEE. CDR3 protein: CASSPSGTSGSYEQYF. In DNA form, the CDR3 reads TGTGCCAGCAGCCCCTCTGGGACTAGCGGTTCCTACGAGCAGTACTTC.

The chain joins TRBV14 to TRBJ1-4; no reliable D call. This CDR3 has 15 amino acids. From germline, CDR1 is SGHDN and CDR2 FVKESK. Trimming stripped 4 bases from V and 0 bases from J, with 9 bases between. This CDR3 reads CASSPLGTTNEKLFF. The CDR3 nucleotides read TGTGCCAGCAGCCCCCTCGGGACAACTAATGAAAAACTGTTTTTT. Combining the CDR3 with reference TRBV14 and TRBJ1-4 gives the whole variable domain EAGVTQFPSHSVIEKGQTVTLRCDPISGHDNLYWYRRVMGKEIKFLLHFVKESKQDESGMPNNRFLAERTGGTYSTLKVQPAELEDSGVYFCASSPLGTTNEKLFFGSGTQLSVL.

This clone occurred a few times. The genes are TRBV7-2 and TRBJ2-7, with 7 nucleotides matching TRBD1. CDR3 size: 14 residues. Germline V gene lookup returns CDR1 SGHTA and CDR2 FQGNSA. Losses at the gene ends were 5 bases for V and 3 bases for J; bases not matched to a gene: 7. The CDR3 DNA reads TGTGCCAGCAGCACAGGGGCCGGATACTACGAGCAGTACTTC. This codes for CASSTGAGYYEQYF.